The subject of this entry is one T cell receptor (beta chain). The data belong to a study of blood T cell repertoires in COVID-19. Study-level background: PBMCs, B-cell-depleted T cells, or T cells provided the cDNA or gDNA that made up the material.

In the original workflow: Amplification of reference gene primers was used by the study to estimate nucleated cell counts. Only in-frame clones appear in the TCRdb table, and some are missing; sequencing was by immunoSEQ multiplex PCR. V and J calls and clone size are given by that table; D and trimming were obtained from the DNA. This table holds about 260,000 clones, almost 90% found once. Germline CDR1 MDHEN, CDR2 SYDVKM. V was cut by 6 bases and J by 4 bases, with 16 bases left in between. The CDR3 consists of 14 residues. This clonotype originated in a woman in her thirties with COVID-19, enrolled during active disease. This chain connects TRBV28 to TRBJ2-7; weak D call: TRBD1 (6 bases). Sequences were obtained from peripheral blood. The CDR3 spells CASSRQDLRYEQYF. In nucleotides, the CDR3 is TGTGCCAGCAGCCGACAGGACCTTCGGTACGAGCAGTACTTC.